This T cell receptor (beta chain) was found in a study of persistence of HIV-infected CD4 T cells (dated by TCRdb to 2018 to 2020). In terms of the full investigation: The median time participants had been on suppressive ART was 8 to 9 years. CMV- and HIV-1 Gag-responding CD4+ T cells were isolated from ART-treated individuals so that antigen-driven clonal expansion of HIV-1-infected cells could be examined. Proviral sequencing was used to assess clonality among infected cells, whereas TCRbeta sequencing gauged the clonality of all cells within each sorted population. The TCR cluster analysis across participants included roughly 8 participants for CMV and six or seven participants for Gag. Peripheral blood samples of up to roughly 200 mL were collected at multiple time points, except for a couple of participants, who underwent leukapheresis at a single time point. General conclusions and limits of the study: Only a small number of individuals took part in the study, and only a limited range of antigens was tested. Significantly lower TCRbeta richness was observed in CMV- and Gag-responding cells than in anti-CD3/anti-CD28-responding cells, and higher oligoclonality was observed in CMV-responding cells than in CD3/CD28-stimulated and Gag-responding cells. Because the TCR analyses were done in bulk, restricting them to just the rare CMV-responding cells that actually carried HIV-1 proviruses was not possible. Antigen-responding cells were enriched for expanded CDR3beta sequences that were degenerate, which suggests that CD4+ responses to CMV and Gag underwent convergent selection. TCR oligoclonality correlated with proviral oligoclonality within the same sorted populations.

About this clone itself: Its antigen has not been determined. Base qualities were left out, and no much larger clone turns up one base away.

The meaning of the sample's treatment or condition label: suppressive antiretroviral therapy. Lysates of CMV-infected fibroblasts at about 10 ug/mL were used to stimulate the cells. Sorting of responding CD4+ T cells was based on upregulation of both CD40 ligand and CD69. Participants were HIV-1-infected adults who started suppressive ART during chronic infection. For at least 4 years, the participants' plasma HIV-1 RNA had been undetectable, below 50 copies/mL. To be included, a participant needed positive CMV serology and a CD4+ T cell count above 400 cells/uL. Before stimulation, PBMCs were isolated using density centrifugation and then depleted of CD8+ T cells. For around 17 hours, CD8-depleted PBMCs were stimulated with anti-CD28/CD49d costimulation, a CD40-blocking antibody, and enfuvirtide, which was added to prevent new infections. Cell sorting was performed on a Beckman Coulter MoFlo Legacy or XDP sorter, and dead cells were excluded with propidium iodide. For samples with more than one million cells, genomic DNA was extracted with the QIAamp DNA Mini Kit, and for all other samples the Quick-DNA Microprep Kit was used.

CDR3 length: 12 amino acids, cysteine to phenylalanine. Of all the DNA, just the CDR3 is kept, 36 bases in frame from base 1. V is pared back by 4 bases and J by 5 bases, with 6 bases lying between the germline termini. From the germline V gene, CDR1 is KGHSH and CDR2 is LQKENI. TCRbeta repertoires were sequenced from genomic DNA with the immunoSEQ hsTCRB assay version 4 in survey mode. Genomic DNA was diluted to about 9.1 ng/uL, using up to roughly 1 ug per sample for TCRbeta sequencing. In the authors' own workflow: TCRbeta data were analyzed in ImmunoSeq Analyzer 3.0, with diversity computed on productive nucleotide rearrangements. Using the Immunarch R package, the improved Chao index served to estimate lower-bound TCR diversity and the Gini coefficient served to estimate clonality. When different nucleotide rearrangements encoded the same CDR3beta amino acid sequence, each rearrangement was treated as a distinct clonotype. TCRbeta sequences significantly enriched in antigen-responding cells relative to anti-CD3/anti-CD28-activated cells were identified by differential abundance analysis. Using predicted peptide-MHC specificity as the basis, GLIPH2 grouped TCRs into clusters, both for each participant individually and for the merged data sets that combined participants. The immuneACCESS repertoire file appears here via TCRdb, limited to in-frame rearrangements. These files lack a portion of the clones; in checked studies, under half of the deficit traces to unresolved V genes, and the cause of the others is not known. V and J calls and clone size are copied from that table; D and trimming were computed from the DNA. This sample comprises more than 15,000 clones, approximately 80% of them detected only once. Of the sample, 6.5% to 8.5% falls within the top ten clones.

This sequence was found in an adult man with HIV who was CMV-seropositive. This sample comprised CD4+ T cells sorted from PBMCs after 18-hour stimulation, obtained from a patient who received antiretroviral therapy. Reading the label with the study, this specimen's cell subset or site is: CD40L+CD69+ CD4 T cells responding to CMV lysate. The receptor chain draws on TRBV18 and TRBJ1-5; confidence is insufficient to name the D gene. The DNA sequence follows: TGTGCCAGCTCACAGGGCGATCAGCCCCAGCATTTT. Translated, this is CASSQGDQPQHF.